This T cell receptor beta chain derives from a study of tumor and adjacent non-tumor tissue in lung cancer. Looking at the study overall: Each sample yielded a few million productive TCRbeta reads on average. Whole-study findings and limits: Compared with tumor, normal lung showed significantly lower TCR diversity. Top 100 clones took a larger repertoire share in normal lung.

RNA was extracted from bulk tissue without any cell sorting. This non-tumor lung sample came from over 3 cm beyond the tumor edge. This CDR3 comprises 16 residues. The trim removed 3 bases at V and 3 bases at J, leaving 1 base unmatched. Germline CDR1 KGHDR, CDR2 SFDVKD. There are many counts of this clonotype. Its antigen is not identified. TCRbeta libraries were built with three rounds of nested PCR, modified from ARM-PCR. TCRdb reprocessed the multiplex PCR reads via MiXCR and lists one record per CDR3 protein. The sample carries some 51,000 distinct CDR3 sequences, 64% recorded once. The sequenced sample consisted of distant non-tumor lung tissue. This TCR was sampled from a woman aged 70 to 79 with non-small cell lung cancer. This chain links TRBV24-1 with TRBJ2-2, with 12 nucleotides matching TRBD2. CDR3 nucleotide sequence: TGTGCCACCAGTGATGGACTAGCGGGACACACCGGGGAGCTGTTTTTT. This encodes CATSDGLAGHTGELFF.